Listed here is a single T cell receptor beta chain. This record comes from a study of T-cell memory formation after mild COVID-19. Study background: Among the donors, TCR clusters were largely specific to each donor.

TCRdb reanalysed the 5' RACE reads using MiXCR and keeps one entry per CDR3 protein. The table records 350,000 to 450,000 distinct CDR3 sequences, over 13% of them present only once. The source material was PBMCs or a T cell subset sorted from them (not recorded which). The receptor was derived from a man younger than 35 who had mild COVID-19 (a few samples of this study predate the infection). Cell type and time point are not known.

DNA of the CDR3: TGTGCCAGCAGTTGGCTAGGGGAAGAGACCCAGTACTTC. Translated: CASSWLGEETQYF. The rearrangement uses TRBV12-3 or TRBV12-4 and TRBJ2-5; a weak D match, TRBD1 (5 bases). Between the trimmed V and J ends, which lost 4 bases and 3 bases, there was a span of 9 bases. The CDR3 has 13 amino acids.